The TCR beta chain under discussion was sequenced for a study of Ad26.COV2.S vaccination and SARS-CoV-2 variants (dated by TCRdb to about 2021). Notes on the research overall: Vaccine-arm donors were drawn from COV1001, a multicentre, randomized, double-blind, placebo-controlled phase I-IIa trial of Ad26.COV2.S in healthy adults. Dosing of Ad26.COV2.S was intramuscular, at either 5x10^10 or 1x10^11 viral particles, delivered as one shot or as two shots spaced 56 days apart. TCRbeta repertoire sequencing served as the tool for gauging how specific and how broad the SARS-CoV-2-reactive T cell receptors were following Ad26.COV2.S vaccination. The TCR-sequenced set comprised roughly 30 samples: approximately 20 Ad26.COV2.S vaccine recipients, 5 placebo recipients and 8 SARS-CoV-2 convalescent individuals. Participants in the trial were split at random into five groups of five each, receiving low-dose or high-dose Ad26.COV2.S once or twice, or else placebo on both occasions. Investigators remained blinded to trial group allocation during experiments and outcome assessment.

Via the germline V gene, CDR1 is SGHTS and CDR2 YDEGEE. A distance of 6 bases separates the germline ends of V and J, which lose 0 bases and 6 bases respectively. Including the terminal cysteine and phenylalanine, the CDR3 comprises 12 residues. The kept DNA is CDR3 alone, 36 bases in frame from the first base. TCRbeta CDR3 regions were sequenced with the immunoSEQ Assay. After extraction, genomic DNA underwent amplification by bias-controlled multiplex PCR, followed by high-throughput sequencing. The source study handled its data this way. Collapsing and filtering of sequences were performed to quantify the absolute abundance of each unique TCRbeta CDR3 region. T cell fraction was estimated by normalizing TCRbeta template counts to usable DNA, which was measured by amplifying reference genes present in all nucleated cells. Repertoire TCRs were annotated as SARS-CoV-2-specific when V gene, CDR3 amino acid sequence and J gene were exactly matched to a known reactive TCR set. The reference SARS-CoV-2 TCR set was derived from MIRA and filtered for enrichment in COVID-19-positive ImmuneCODE repertoires, a step that removed public or cross-reactive TCRs. Drawing on the MIRA antigens, annotated TCRs were analysed further at the level of specific ORF or position within ORF. Breadth was defined as the number of annotated unique rearrangements divided by the total number of unique productive rearrangements, and depth was defined as the summed frequency of the annotated unique rearrangements. TCR breadth was compared between groups using two-sided Wilcoxon rank-sum tests. The immuneACCESS repertoire file appears here via TCRdb, limited to in-frame rearrangements. These files lack a portion of the clones; in checked studies, under half of the deficit traces to unresolved V genes, and the cause of the others is not known. V and J calls and clone size are given by that table; D and trimming were obtained from the DNA. The sample yields roughly 510,000 clones; approximately 90% were counted once. The ten largest make up roughly 13% of the sample.

Study-level results and caveats: The study was not powered to compare responses between vaccine doses or regimens. The authors noted that total T cell responses may have been underestimated by the TCR breadth and depth analyses. Substantial breadth of spike-specific CD8+ and CD4+ T cell responses was reported after vaccination. Spike-specific TCR breadth was higher in Ad26.COV2.S recipients than in placebo recipients (P = 0.0014). Comparable non-spike TCR breadth was observed between vaccine and placebo recipients, consistent with only spike being contained in the vaccine.

For this clone: Its antigen specificity is not known. Base qualities are missing; no much larger clone stands one base away.

The meaning of the sample's treatment or condition label: about 20 received Ad26.COV2.S at low or high dose, single or two shots; 5 received placebo; per-sample allocation not given. Repertoires of vaccine and placebo recipients were sequenced from samples taken on day 63 after the first injection. In Cohort 1b, more than 20 adults aged 18-55 years were enrolled at a single site in Boston, USA, between 29 July and 7 August 2020. Ad26.COV2.S consisted of a replication-incompetent adenovirus type 26 vector by which a prefusion-stabilized SARS-CoV-2 spike protein from the original Wuhan strain was expressed.

Sequences were derived from peripheral blood, sampled in a trial of Ad26.COV2.S vaccine versus placebo. The sequence came from a person aged 18-65 years who received the Ad26.COV2.S COVID-19 vaccine or a placebo. The chain joins TRBV5-8 to TRBJ1-2; the D gene assignment is ambiguous. The bases read TGTGCCAGCAGCTTGGTTCGGAATGGCTACACCTTC. This yields the protein CASSLVRNGYTF.